Listed here are 27 T cell receptor beta chains from one sample, sequenced in a study of shared clonotypes between healthy human individuals. TCRdb's copy holds only in-frame clones and misses some; the assay was immunoSEQ multiplex PCR. The data contain about 470,000 clones, around 75% of them singletons. Sequencing was performed on PBMCs. These receptors originate from a woman between 35 and 50 years old in good health. Some clones in this sample may be carry-over from other donors' samples.

This clone appeared a few times. A clone one base away is much larger, so this may be a read error. The chain uses TRBV30 and TRBJ1-1, with D perhaps TRBD1 (5 bases). The germline gives CDR1 GTSNPN, CDR2 SVGIG (reference sequence). The CDR3 totals 14 residues. Trimming pared 0 bases from V and 2 bases from J, leaving 10 bases between. CDR3 loop: CAWSVRGVNTEAFF. The DNA of the CDR3 is TGTGCCTGGAGTGTGAGAGGGGTAAACACTGAAGCTTTCTTT.

This chain uses TRBV6-1 with TRBJ1-1; D remains ambiguous. With 9 bases removed from V and 5 bases from J, the gap between germline ends came to 13 bases. The length of the CDR3 is 12 residues. Germline loops: CDR1 MNHNS, CDR2 SASEGT. The CDR3 region has the DNA TGTGCCAGTTGGGGTGCCTTGACTGAAGCTTTCTTT. This translates into CASWGALTEAFF.

The chain has TRBV6-1 and TRBJ2-7; D unclear. The CDR3 has 14 residues. Germline values: CDR1 MNHNS, CDR2 SASEGT. Trimming removed 3 bases at V and 5 bases at J, with 14 bases between. The CDR3 protein is CASSDAVWAHEQYF. CDR3 in DNA: TGTGCCAGCAGTGATGCGGTCTGGGCCCACGAGCAGTACTTC.

As DNA, the CDR3 is TGTGCCAGCAGCCAAGCAGGGGGCGTCGATGAGCAGTTCTTC. Protein sequence: CASSQAGGVDEQFF. The chain has TRBV28 and TRBJ2-1; the match to TRBD1 covers 8 bases. The V and J ends lost 6 bases and 8 bases, in that order; junction bases with no gene match: 9. Germline V gene data show CDR1 as MDHEN and CDR2 as SYDVKM. The CDR3 sequence is 14 residues long.

In this sample, this clone turned up many times. The J gene is TRBJ1-2, the V gene TRBV6-5; 7 bases agree with TRBD1. With 4 bases clipped from V and 4 bases from J, the junction kept 6 bases outside the gene matches. The CDR3 runs 14 residues. Germline V gives CDR1 MNHEY, CDR2 SVGAGI. The CDR3 region is CASSSIDRAYGYTF. DNA for the CDR3: TGTGCCAGCAGTTCTATAGACAGGGCCTATGGCTACACCTTC.

The CDR3 nucleotides read TGTGCCAGTAGTGTACACCCGGGACAGATGAACACTGAAGCTTTCTTT. It yields the protein CASSVHPGQMNTEAFF. The chain joins TRBV19 to TRBJ1-1, with 7 positions matching TRBD1. The CDR3 covers 16 residues. Germline-derived CDR1 and CDR2 are LNHDA and SQIVND (reference sequence). V shed 5 bases, J shed 0 bases, and the junction held 9 bases outside the gene matches.

This sequence joins TRBV27 and TRBJ2-3; the D is unclear. The CDR3 totals 13 residues. Trimming pared 3 bases from V and 6 bases from J, leaving 10 bases between. Germline V gives CDR1 MNHEY, CDR2 SMNVEV (reference sequence). The CDR3 DNA follows: TGTGCCAGCAGTTTTACGCCTCGGGATACGCAGTATTTT. Amino acid sequence: CASSFTPRDTQYF.

The CDR3 is CASSVGRTGETQYF. CDR3 DNA sequence: TGTGCCAGCAGCGTAGGGAGGACAGGAGAGACCCAGTACTTC. The chain is built from TRBV9 and TRBJ2-5; 7 bases fit TRBD1. The CDR3 totals 14 residues. In germline, CDR1 is SGDLS, CDR2 YYNGEE. The J segment lost 4 bases and the V segment lost 0 bases, leaving 3 bases of the junction unmatched.

This clone was recorded only once. CDR3 residues: CASSFGQGVVEAFF. In DNA form, the CDR3 reads TGTGCCAGCAGCTTCGGACAGGGGGTGGTTGAAGCTTTCTTT. This chain uses TRBV5-4 with TRBJ1-1; 10 bases align to TRBD1. Germline CDR1 is SGHNT and CDR2 is YYREEE (reference sequence). Unmatched junction bases numbered 5, after V lost 2 bases and J lost 7 bases. The CDR3 is made up of 14 amino acids.

V is TRBV5-1 and J is TRBJ1-4; D not resolved. Trimming stripped 4 bases from V and 7 bases from J, with 20 bases between. This CDR3 contains 16 residues. Germline V CDR1 and CDR2: SGHRS, YFSETQ. The CDR3 protein is CASSPPGSRSGEKLFF. The CDR3 DNA follows: TGCGCCAGCAGCCCCCCTGGTAGCCGCTCGGGTGAAAAACTGTTTTTT.

The V call is TRBV5-4, the J call TRBJ2-3, with 8 bases identical to TRBD2. Germline CDR1 SGHNT, CDR2 YYREEE (reference sequence). J was trimmed by 5 bases and V by 4 bases; bases with no gene match: 6. The CDR3 contains 14 residues. The CDR3 bases are TGTGCCAGCAGCCCGGGACTAGTTGTAGATACGCAGTATTTT. This encodes CASSPGLVVDTQYF.

The chain employs TRBV7-8 and TRBJ1-2; D possibly corresponds to TRBD1 (5 bases). The V gene's germline CDR1 is SGHVS and CDR2 FQNEAQ. With 6 bases removed from V and 7 bases from J, the gap between germline ends came to 27 bases. The CDR3 runs 17 residues. This chain's CDR3 is CASSSGGTGTPEAGYTF. DNA of the CDR3: TGTGCCAGCAGTTCGGGGGGGACGGGAACACCTGAAGCTGGCTACACCTTC.

The chain is built from TRBV5-6 and TRBJ2-6, with D possibly being TRBD2 (5 bases). V gave up 6 bases and J gave up 1 base, with 11 bases separating them. The germline gives CDR1 SGHDT, CDR2 YYEEEE. The CDR3 is 15 residues long. CDR3 region: CASTRRLSGANVLTF. CDR3 in DNA: TGTGCCAGCACCCGGAGGTTATCTGGGGCCAACGTCCTGACTTTC.

The chain is built from TRBV7-9 and TRBJ2-5; 8 positions match TRBD2. This CDR3 is 14 amino acids long. With V trimmed by 5 bases and J by 4 bases, 6 bases remained unmatched. Germline V CDR1 and CDR2: SEHNR, FQNEAQ (reference sequence). The chain's CDR3 is CASSPGTSGETQYF. The CDR3 nucleotides read TGTGCCAGCAGCCCCGGGACTAGTGGAGAGACCCAGTACTTC.

The chain joins TRBV7-2 to TRBJ1-1, with 8 bases identical to TRBD1. The V segment lost 3 bases and the J segment 5 bases; nucleotides outside the gene matches: 5. CDR1 SGHTA and CDR2 FQGNSA come from the germline V gene. This CDR3 has 14 residues. CDR3 bases: TGTGCCAGCAGCTTCGGACAGGGACTGACTGAAGCTTTCTTT. Translation gives CASSFGQGLTEAFF.

This clone appeared a single time. Additional DNA sequences in this sample encode the identical CDR3. J is TRBJ1-2 and V is TRBV5-1; no clear D gene. CDR3 length: 13 residues. CDR1 is SGHRS and CDR2 is YFSETQ in the germline V gene. The germline V and J ends were trimmed by 0 bases and 5 bases, with 8 bases remaining between them. The CDR3 nucleotides read TGCGCCAGCAGCTTGGCAGGTGAGTATGGCTACACCTTC. Its translation is CASSLAGEYGYTF.

Only one count was recorded for this clone. The V gene is TRBV29-1, the J gene TRBJ2-3; no reliable D call. Trimming shortened V by 4 bases and J by 3 bases, and 11 bases separated the two germline ends. The length of the CDR3 is 13 residues. Germline loops: CDR1 SQVTM, CDR2 ANQGSEA. This CDR3 is CSVAAATTDTQYF. The CDR3 nucleotides are TGCAGCGTTGCAGCCGCTACAACAGATACGCAGTATTTT.

The gene calls are TRBV9 and TRBJ2-1, with a weak D call TRBD2 (6 bases). Per germline, CDR1 SGDLS and CDR2 YYNGEE. V lost 0 bases to trimming and J lost 0 bases, with 10 bases between them. The CDR3 extends over 16 amino acids. The CDR3 DNA reads as TGTGCCAGCAGCGTAGCGGGCGGGATCTCCTACAATGAGCAGTTCTTC. Protein product: CASSVAGGISYNEQFF.

As regards this clone: Other DNA sequences from this sample encode an identical CDR3 as well. This chain links TRBV5-6 with TRBJ2-7, with D maybe TRBD1 (5 bases). CDR1 is SGHDT and CDR2 is YYEEEE in the germline V gene. The CDR3 runs 13 residues. V was clipped by 0 bases and J by 3 bases, with 7 bases between them. This chain's CDR3 is CASSLGQSYEQYF. CDR3 coding DNA: TGTGCCAGCAGCTTGGGACAGAGCTACGAGCAGTACTTC.

This clone has a handful of counts. The V call is TRBV18, the J call TRBJ1-1; 7 bases align to TRBD1. V was clipped by 6 bases and J by 3 bases; unmatched bases: 7. The CDR3 loop spans 14 amino acids. From germline, CDR1 is KGHSH and CDR2 LQKENI. The CDR3 region has the DNA TGTGCCAGCTCCGCCCTCGACAGGGACACTGAAGCTTTCTTT. This codes for CASSALDRDTEAFF.

The chain uses TRBV5-5 and TRBJ2-1, with D possibly being TRBD2 (6 bases). CDR3 length equals 14 residues. Germline CDR1 reads SGHKS; CDR2 reads YYEKEE (reference sequence). Trimming removed 3 bases from V and 6 bases from J, with 13 bases in between. In DNA, the CDR3 is TGTGCCAGCAGCTCTCGGACTACTCCCAATGAGCAGTTCTTC. This translates into CASSSRTTPNEQFF.

CDR3 sequence: CASSVQGDNQPQHF. The CDR3 DNA follows: TGTGCCAGTAGTGTACAGGGGGACAATCAGCCCCAGCATTTT. This chain connects TRBV19 to TRBJ1-5; 8 nucleotides align to TRBD1. Germline values: CDR1 LNHDA, CDR2 SQIVND (reference sequence). This CDR3 has 14 amino acids. J gave up 3 bases and V 5 bases, and 3 bases lay outside the gene matches.

This chain links TRBV18 with TRBJ2-7; D perhaps matches TRBD1 (5 bases). CDR1 is KGHSH and CDR2 is LQKENI in the germline V gene. The germline V and J ends were trimmed by 0 bases and 1 base, with 7 bases remaining between them. The CDR3 contains 14 residues. In DNA form, the CDR3 reads TGTGCCAGCTCACCACCCCAGGGTTCCTACGAGCAGTACTTC. Protein product: CASSPPQGSYEQYF.

This clone was seen more than once but under ten times. This rearrangement joins TRBV30 to TRBJ1-1, with D hard to call. The V and J ends lost 8 bases and 0 bases respectively, with 13 bases between them. The length of the CDR3 is 13 residues. The germline gives CDR1 GTSNPN, CDR2 SVGIG (reference sequence). The CDR3 protein is CARSEGMNTEAFF. Written as DNA, the CDR3 is TGTGCCAGATCGGAGGGCATGAACACTGAAGCTTTCTTT.

The CDR3 DNA reads as TGTGCCAGCAGCGGGAGGGCCTTGGAGCAGTACTTC. Its protein product is CASSGRALEQYF. This rearrangement joins TRBV7-2 to TRBJ2-7; the match to TRBD2 covers 7 bases. The CDR3 runs 12 residues. The V and J ends lost 5 bases and 7 bases, in that order; junction bases with no gene match: 5. Germline CDR1 and CDR2: SGHTA and FQGNSA.

The chain couples TRBV27 to TRBJ2-7, with D possibly being TRBD2 (5 bases). There are 16 residues in the CDR3. Deletions cut 2 bases from V and 5 bases from J, with 19 bases between. CDR1 is MNHEY, CDR2 SMNVEV, per germline (reference sequence). CDR3 sequence reads: CASSLTLAEGVHEQYF. CDR3 sequence (DNA): TGTGCCAGCAGTTTAACTCTAGCAGAGGGAGTACACGAGCAGTACTTC.

This rearrangement joins TRBV30 to TRBJ2-3; D ambiguous. Between the trimmed V and J ends, which lost 1 base and 6 bases, there was a span of 5 bases. The CDR3 loop spans 11 amino acids. Germline V gene data show CDR1 as GTSNPN and CDR2 as SVGIG (reference sequence). The CDR3 loop is CAWSASDTQYF. Here the CDR3 DNA reads TGTGCCTGGAGTGCGTCGGATACGCAGTATTTT.